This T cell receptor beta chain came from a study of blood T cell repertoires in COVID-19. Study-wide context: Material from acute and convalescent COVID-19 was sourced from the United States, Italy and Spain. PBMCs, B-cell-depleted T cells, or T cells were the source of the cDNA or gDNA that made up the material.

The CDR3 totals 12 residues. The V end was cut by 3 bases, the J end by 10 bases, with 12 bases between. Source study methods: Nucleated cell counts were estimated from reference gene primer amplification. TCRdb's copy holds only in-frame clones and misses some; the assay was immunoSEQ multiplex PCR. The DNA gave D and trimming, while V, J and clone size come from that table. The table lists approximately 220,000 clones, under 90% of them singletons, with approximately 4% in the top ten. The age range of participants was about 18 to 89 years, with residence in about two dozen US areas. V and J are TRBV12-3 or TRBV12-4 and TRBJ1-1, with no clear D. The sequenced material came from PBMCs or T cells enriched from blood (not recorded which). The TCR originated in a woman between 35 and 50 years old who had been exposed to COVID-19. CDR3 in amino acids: CASSFGLGSAFF. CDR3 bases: TGTGCCAGCAGTTTTGGTCTGGGCTCAGCTTTCTTT.